These 26 T cell receptor beta chains were all obtained from the same sample, sequenced in a study of CD4+ T cells in melanoma. Assay: immunoSEQ multiplex PCR; the TCRdb copy retains only in-frame clones and omits some. Counted here are more than 13,000 clones, 50% to 75% occurring once; the ten biggest clones make up around 14%. The sequenced sample was cells from a culture (not recorded whether cultured in vitro). All receptors come from a human donor with melanoma.

The J gene is TRBJ1-1, the V gene TRBV6-6; 7 bases agree with TRBD1. The ends lost 7 bases at V and 12 bases at J; junction bases unmatched: 11. The CDR3 contains 12 residues. CDR1 and CDR2 (germline): MNHNY, SVGAGI (reference sequence). For the CDR3, the DNA is TGTGCCAGCACTCATACCGGGACAGAGACTTTCTTT. As protein: CASTHTGTETFF.

This chain connects TRBV27 to TRBJ2-7; weak D call: TRBD1 (6 bases). CDR1 is MNHEY, CDR2 SMNVEV, per germline (reference sequence). Trimming took 2 bases from V and 4 from J, leaving 24 bases between them. The CDR3 runs 18 residues. The CDR3 spells CASSLRPPGVYFAYEQYF. CDR3 DNA sequence: TGTGCCAGCAGTTTAAGACCCCCAGGGGTTTATTTCGCTTACGAGCAGTACTTC.

The chain is built from TRBV18 and TRBJ1-2; D is perhaps TRBD1 (5 bases). The CDR3 covers 14 residues. V was pared by 5 bases and J by 4 bases, with 14 bases between. Germline V gene data show CDR1 as KGHSH and CDR2 as LQKENI. The CDR3 here is CASSWGTGTYGYTF. CDR3 DNA: TGTGCCAGCTCATGGGGGACGGGGACCTATGGCTACACCTTC.

This clone was observed a handful of times. V and J are TRBV18 and TRBJ2-7; D not resolved. V was shortened by 0 bases and J by 6 bases, with 6 bases between the two germline ends. CDR3 length: 12 residues. Germline lookup yields CDR1 KGHSH and CDR2 LQKENI. As DNA, the CDR3 is TGTGCCAGCTCACCACCGTCTGGCGAGCAGTACTTC. The encoded protein is CASSPPSGEQYF.

The chain couples TRBV30 to TRBJ1-5, with D tentatively TRBD1 (5 bases). Trimming shortened V by 4 bases and J by 6 bases, and 16 bases separated the two germline ends. The germline V gene has CDR1 GTSNPN and CDR2 SVGIG (reference sequence). The CDR3 consists of 14 residues. CDR3: CAWTPFHQGQPQHF. The CDR3 bases are TGTGCCTGGACGCCTTTCCACCAGGGTCAGCCCCAGCATTTT.

The sample holds one count of this clone. V usage is TRBV5-1 and J usage is TRBJ2-1; 10 bases are shared with TRBD1. CDR1 and CDR2 (germline): SGHRS, YFSETQ. The junction had 9 bases not matched to a gene; V was cut back by 7 bases and J by 8 bases. The CDR3 loop spans 14 amino acids. The CDR3 spells CASSPGTGVDEQFF. The CDR3 DNA reads as TGCGCCAGCTCCCCCGGGACAGGGGTCGATGAGCAGTTCTTC.

The chain employs TRBV7-2 and TRBJ1-6; D perhaps matches TRBD1 (5 bases). V dropped 5 bases and J dropped 5 bases, with 10 bases sitting between them. Germline V lookup: CDR1 SGHTA, CDR2 FQGNSA. The CDR3 consists of 14 residues. CDR3 region: CASSQDNHNSPLHF. The CDR3 DNA sequence: TGTGCCAGCAGCCAGGACAATCATAATTCACCCCTCCACTTT.

The J gene is TRBJ2-2, the V gene TRBV6-6, with D unclear. V was shortened by 2 bases and J by 9 bases, with 7 bases between the two germline ends. Germline loops: CDR1 MNHNY, CDR2 SVGAGI (reference sequence). The CDR3 has 12 amino acids. Here the CDR3 reads CASSYTSRELFF. The CDR3 DNA reads as TGTGCCAGCAGTTACACGTCAAGGGAGCTGTTTTTT.

DNA for the CDR3: TGTGCCAGCAGCCAAGTTCGCGGGGGGGAGACCCAGTACTTC. This translates into CASSQVRGGETQYF. The genes are TRBV14 and TRBJ2-5; 8 bases align to TRBD2. CDR3 length: 14 residues. J gave up 5 bases and V 1 base, and 3 bases lay outside the gene matches. Germline V CDR1 and CDR2: SGHDN, FVKESK.

The chain is built from TRBV4-2 and TRBJ2-1, with D possibly matching TRBD2 (6 bases). Trimming removed 4 bases from V and 2 bases from J, with 12 bases in between. The CDR3 loop spans 15 amino acids. CDR1 is LGHNA, CDR2 YNFKEQ, per germline. CDR3 nucleotides: TGTGCCAGCAGCCGCCCCGGAGGGGCCTACAATGAGCAGTTCTTC. It encodes CASSRPGGAYNEQFF.

The J gene is TRBJ1-5, the V gene TRBV2; no clear D gene. CDR3 size: 13 residues. Trimming cost V 2 bases and J 4 bases, with 6 bases left between them. The germline V gene has CDR1 SNHLY and CDR2 FYNNEI. The CDR3 bases are TGTGCCAGCAGTGAAACAGTGAATCAGCCCCAGCATTTT. Amino acids: CASSETVNQPQHF.

This clone came up a few times. This chain joins TRBV5-1 and TRBJ2-3, with D possibly being TRBD1 or TRBD2 (5 bases each). The germline CDR1 and CDR2 sequences are SGHRS and YFSETQ. The V end lost 1 base, the J end lost 6 bases, and 18 bases lay between the germline ends. CDR3 size: 16 residues. CDR3 region: CASSLPLGTPGDTQYF. In DNA form, the CDR3 reads TGCGCCAGCAGCTTGCCTTTAGGGACCCCTGGTGATACGCAGTATTTT.

Written as DNA, the CDR3 is TGTGCCAGCAGCTCCGGGGGGGGGTATCCCTACTTC. Protein: CASSSGGGYPYF. The rearrangement joins TRBV2 to TRBJ2-4, with TRBD2 identical over 8 bases. The CDR3 consists of 12 residues. In germline, CDR1 is SNHLY, CDR2 FYNNEI. Unmatched junction bases numbered 11, after V lost 6 bases and J lost 16 bases.

This chain links TRBV7-9 with TRBJ2-3; 10 bases map to TRBD1. CDR1 SEHNR and CDR2 FQNEAQ come from the germline V gene (reference sequence). V lost 8 bases and J lost 4; bases outside the gene matches: 9. CDR3 length: 15 amino acids. The CDR3 spells CASELHGQGADTQYF. The DNA for the CDR3 is TGTGCCAGCGAACTCCACGGACAGGGGGCAGATACGCAGTATTTT.

The V call is TRBV9, the J call TRBJ1-1; no reliable D call. The V gene lost 0 bases and the J gene lost 0 bases, with 6 bases spanning the gap. Per germline, CDR1 SGDLS and CDR2 YYNGEE. The CDR3 sequence is 14 residues long. CDR3 in amino acids: CASSVDRLNTEAFF. CDR3 bases: TGTGCCAGCAGCGTAGACCGGTTGAACACTGAAGCTTTCTTT.

This sequence joins TRBV5-4 and TRBJ2-3, with a weak D call TRBD1 (6 bases). Germline-derived CDR1 and CDR2 are SGHNT and YYREEE (reference sequence). V was clipped by 5 bases and J by 2 bases, with 18 bases between them. The CDR3 is 16 residues long. For the CDR3, the DNA is TGTGCCAGCAGACAAAGTCATACAGGGCTCACAGATACGCAGTATTTT. This sequence encodes CASRQSHTGLTDTQYF.

The chain links TRBV14 to TRBJ1-5; D might be TRBD1 (5 bases). Trimming took off 6 bases at V and 4 bases at J, with 13 bases between the two ends. Germline loops: CDR1 SGHDN, CDR2 FVKESK. The CDR3 runs 14 residues. The CDR3 DNA sequence: TGTGCCAGCAGGGCACAGGTTCCTAATCAGCCCCAGCATTTT. Protein sequence: CASRAQVPNQPQHF.

The rearrangement uses TRBV19 and TRBJ1-5; 7 bases map to TRBD1. Germline CDR1 is LNHDA and CDR2 is SQIVND (reference sequence). The CDR3 has 16 amino acids. Unmatched junction bases numbered 13, after V lost 5 bases and J lost 6 bases. The CDR3 DNA sequence: TGTGCCAGTAGTCTTAGACCCAGACAGGGTCGTCAGCCCCAGCATTTT. It codes for CASSLRPRQGRQPQHF. Full variable domain (missing parts from reference TRBV19 and TRBJ1-5): DGGITQSPKYLFRKEGQNVTLSCEQNLNHDAMYWYRQDPGQGLRLIYYSQIVNDFQKGDIAEGYSVSREKKESFPLTVTSAQKNPTAFYLCASSLRPRQGRQPQHFGDGTRLSIL.

V usage is TRBV14 and J usage is TRBJ2-3, with 13 bases that match TRBD2. This CDR3 has 19 amino acids. CDR1 is SGHDN, CDR2 FVKESK, per germline. J lost 0 bases, V lost 4 bases, and 10 bases had no gene match. In DNA form, the CDR3 reads TGTGCCAGCAGCCCTGGACTAGCGGGGGAGTATACTAGCACAGATACGCAGTATTTT. This sequence encodes CASSPGLAGEYTSTDTQYF.

This clone was detected a few times. J is TRBJ1-6 and V is TRBV5-4, with 8 bases fitting TRBD1. The V and J ends lost 3 bases and 11 bases, in that order; junction bases with no gene match: 10. In germline, CDR1 is SGHNT, CDR2 YYREEE (reference sequence). The CDR3 covers 15 residues. In DNA form, the CDR3 reads TGTGCCAGCAGCTCGGGACAGGTGGTAGAGGCACCCCTCCACTTT. This gives the protein CASSSGQVVEAPLHF.

V and J are TRBV5-1 and TRBJ2-3, with 12 bases aligning to TRBD1. From germline, CDR1 is SGHRS and CDR2 YFSETQ. The CDR3 is 16 residues long. Trimming removed 4 bases from V and 0 bases from J; junction bases left unmatched: 3. CDR3 coding DNA: TGCGCCAGCAGCGCGGGACAGGGGGCGAGCACAGATACGCAGTATTTT. This encodes CASSAGQGASTDTQYF. Looking up the rest from reference TRBV5-1 and TRBJ2-3 gives the full variable domain: KAGVTQTPRYLIKTRGQQVTLSCSPISGHRSVSWYQQTPGQGLQFLFEYFSETQRNKGNFPGRFSGRQFSNSRSEMNVSTLELGDSALYLCASSAGQGASTDTQYFGPGTRLTVL.

By sample fraction, this clone is medium-sized. The CDR3 nucleotides are TGTGCCTGGGGACGGCTAGCGGGGATAGAGACCCAGTACTTC. Its translation is CAWGRLAGIETQYF. The chain employs TRBV30 and TRBJ2-5; 9 nucleotides line up with TRBD2. Germline CDR1 reads GTSNPN; CDR2 reads SVGIG (reference sequence). This CDR3 region has 14 residues. V was clipped by 5 bases and J by 4 bases; unmatched bases: 8.

The chain uses TRBV7-8 and TRBJ1-1; D might be TRBD1 (6 bases). V was clipped by 1 base and J by 2 bases, with 8 bases between them. This CDR3 region has 14 residues. Germline V gene lookup returns CDR1 SGHVS and CDR2 FQNEAQ. This chain's CDR3 is CASSLGQANTEAFF. The CDR3 DNA follows: TGTGCCAGCAGCTTAGGACAGGCCAACACTGAAGCTTTCTTT.

In this sample, this clone turned up a few times. This sequence joins TRBV5-1 and TRBJ1-1; 7 bases agree with TRBD1. Germline V gene sequence: CDR1 SGHRS, CDR2 YFSETQ. This CDR3 has 15 amino acids. V gave up 4 bases and J gave up 1 base; unmatched junction bases: 7. DNA of the CDR3: TGCGCCAGCAGCGTGCAGGGGGAAAAGAACACTGAAGCTTTCTTT. As protein: CASSVQGEKNTEAFF.

This clone appeared a few times. This chain joins TRBV6-5 and TRBJ1-2; the D is unclear. Germline-derived CDR1 and CDR2 are MNHEY and SVGAGI. The CDR3 extends over 13 amino acids. V lost 2 bases to trimming and J lost 7 bases, with 11 bases between them. CDR3 sequence: CASSYDGRSGYTF. The DNA for the CDR3 is TGTGCCAGCAGTTACGACGGGCGGTCTGGCTACACCTTC.

This clone was counted between two and nine times. The chain carries TRBV7-2 and TRBJ2-7; tentatively, D is TRBD1 (5 bases). The CDR3 spans 12 residues. V dropped 2 bases and J dropped 12 bases, with 14 bases sitting between them. Germline CDR1 reads SGHTA; CDR2 reads FQGNSA. The CDR3 region is CASSLRGSLRYF. The DNA for the CDR3 is TGTGCCAGCAGCTTAAGGGGCTCTCTCCGGTACTTC. The full variable domain, with the rest looked up from reference TRBV7-2 and TRBJ2-7, is GAGVSQSPSNKVTEKGKDVELRCDPISGHTALYWYRQSLGQGLEFLIYFQGNSAPDKSGLPSDRFSAERTGGSVSTLTIQRTQQEDSAVYLCASSLRGSLRYFGPGTRLTVT.